In this sample, the clone carrying this TCR beta chain turned up a few times. No antigen is known for it. Time point in this sample: newly diagnosed GD, antithyroid drugs for less than 3 months. Extracted PBMC RNA gave rise to the TCR library. This sample is part of a study of regulatory T cells in long-lasting Graves disease. Study conclusions and caveats: Persistent disease samples used TRBV28, TRBJ1-2 and TRBJ2-5 preferentially.

Sequencing libraries for TCR beta were prepared with iRepertoire HTBI primers and Arm-PCR of CDR3 regions. Via MiXCR, TCRdb re-called the multiplex PCR reads, giving one row per CDR3 protein. The data contain about 210,000 distinct CDR3 sequences, approximately 19% of them singletons. The CDR3 has 17 amino acids. Germline V gene sequence: CDR1 LGHNA, CDR2 YNFKEQ. The germline V and J ends were trimmed by 2 bases and 2 bases, with 18 bases remaining between them. The sample was also reused in another study, on T cells in Graves' hyperthyroidism and ophthalmopathy. That report notes: Orbital computed tomography and thyroid ultrasound, together with serum TRAb and thyroxine and clinical symptoms, were used for diagnoses. An initial round of RT-PCR targeting the TCR CDR3 relied on the HTBI primer set.

This clonotype was obtained from a woman under 40 with Graves disease. This specimen was peripheral blood mononuclear cells (PBMCs), taken at new diagnosis, from a patient treated with antithyroid drugs. V and J are TRBV4-2 and TRBJ2-5; D could derive from TRBD1 or TRBD2 (5 bases each). CDR3 nucleotides: TGTGCCAGCAGCCAAAGGGACCCCGGCGGGCGGCAAGAGACCCAGTACTTC. As protein: CASSQRDPGGRQETQYF.